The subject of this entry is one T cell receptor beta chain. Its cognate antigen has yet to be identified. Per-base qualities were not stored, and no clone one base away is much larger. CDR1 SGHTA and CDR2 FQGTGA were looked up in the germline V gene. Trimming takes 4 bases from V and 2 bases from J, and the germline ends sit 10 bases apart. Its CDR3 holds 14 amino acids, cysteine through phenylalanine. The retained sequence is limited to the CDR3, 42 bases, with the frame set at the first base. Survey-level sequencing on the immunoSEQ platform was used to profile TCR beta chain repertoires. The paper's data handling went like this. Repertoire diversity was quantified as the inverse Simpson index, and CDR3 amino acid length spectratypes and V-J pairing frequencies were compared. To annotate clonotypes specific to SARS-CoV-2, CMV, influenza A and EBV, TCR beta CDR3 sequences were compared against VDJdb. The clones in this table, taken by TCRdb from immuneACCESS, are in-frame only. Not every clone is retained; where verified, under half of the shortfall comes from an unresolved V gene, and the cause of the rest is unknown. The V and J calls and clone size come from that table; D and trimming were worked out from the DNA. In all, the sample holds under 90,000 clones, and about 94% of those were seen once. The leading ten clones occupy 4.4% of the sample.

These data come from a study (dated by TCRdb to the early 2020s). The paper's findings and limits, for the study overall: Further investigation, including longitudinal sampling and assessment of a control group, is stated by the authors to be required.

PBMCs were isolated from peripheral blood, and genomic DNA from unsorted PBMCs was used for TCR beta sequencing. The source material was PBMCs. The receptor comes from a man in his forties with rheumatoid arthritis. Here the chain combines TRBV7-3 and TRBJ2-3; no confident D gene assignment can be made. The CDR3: CASSSGRTTDTQYF. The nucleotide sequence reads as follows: TGTGCCAGCAGCTCCGGAAGGACCACAGATACGCAGTATTTT.